Below, 26 T cell receptor beta chains from the same sample are listed, as sequenced in a study of shared T cell receptors in the human thymus. This table comes from immunoSEQ multiplex PCR, and its TCRdb copy is limited to in-frame clones, with some not included. The top ten clones hold about 0.02% of a sample with around 340,000 clones, just under 95% of them seen once. Sequencing used thymocytes. The receptors originated from a human donor.

The chain carries TRBV11-2 and TRBJ2-4; no clear D gene. This CDR3 has 14 amino acids. V lost 0 bases to trimming and J lost 4 bases, with 7 bases between them. Per germline, CDR1 SGHAT and CDR2 FQNNGV. As DNA, the CDR3 is TGTGCCAGCAGCTTAGATCTACAGAAAAACATTCAGTACTTC. Encoded protein: CASSLDLQKNIQYF.

The chain joins TRBV6-6 to TRBJ2-3; TRBD2 aligns across 10 bases. CDR3 length: 15 residues. The germline V gene has CDR1 MNHNY and CDR2 SVGAGI (reference sequence). After removal of 11 bases from V and 4 bases from J, the junction contained 12 bases not matched to a gene. CDR3 amino acids: CARSSLAGEADTQYF. The CDR3 coding sequence is TGTGCCCGTAGCAGTCTAGCGGGAGAAGCAGATACGCAGTATTTT.

This chain joins TRBV15 and TRBJ2-5; D may be TRBD1 or TRBD2 (5 bases each). Germline CDR1 is LNHNV and CDR2 is YYDKDF (reference sequence). The CDR3 has 14 amino acids. V was clipped by 1 base and J by 5 bases, with 11 bases between them. CDR3 loop: CATSRGDLLETQYF. The CDR3 DNA sequence: TGTGCCACCAGCAGAGGGGACCTCCTGGAGACCCAGTACTTC.

The chain couples TRBV27 to TRBJ2-5; 9 positions match TRBD2. V dropped 0 bases and J dropped 4; count of bases not matched to a gene: 18. The CDR3 sequence is 20 residues long. The V gene's germline CDR1 is MNHEY and CDR2 SMNVEV (reference sequence). The CDR3 DNA reads as TGTGCCAGCAGTTTATCGTCCTCGATATGGGAGCGGGGGGATCGAGAGACCCAGTACTTC. Translating it yields CASSLSSSIWERGDRETQYF.

This clone was detected once. The chain is built from TRBV15 and TRBJ1-3; no clear D gene. The CDR3 extends over 14 amino acids. Trimming removed 5 bases from V and 8 bases from J, with 16 bases in between. In germline, CDR1 is LNHNV, CDR2 YYDKDF (reference sequence). The CDR3 DNA reads TGTGCCACCAGCGAAAAAGGACGGTCGCACACCATATATTTT. This encodes CATSEKGRSHTIYF.

V and J are TRBV6-4 and TRBJ2-1, with TRBD2 matching over 8 bases. The CDR3 loop spans 17 amino acids. Germline CDR1 reads MRHNA; CDR2 reads SNTAGT. The trim removed 0 bases at V and 8 bases at J, leaving 12 bases unmatched. The CDR3 protein is CASSDSLTSGITDEQFF. The CDR3 DNA reads TGTGCCAGCAGTGACTCCCTCACTAGCGGTATCACCGATGAGCAGTTCTTC.

The genes are TRBV21-1 and TRBJ1-1. TRBV21-1 is termed a pseudogene. CDR3 size: 17 residues. Written as DNA, the CDR3 is TGTGCCAGCAGCACCCAACCCGGGGGGCGCGAGAACACTGAAGCTTTCTTT. Protein sequence: CASSTQPGGRENTEAFF.

This rearrangement joins TRBV4-1 to TRBJ2-1, with 12 nucleotides matching TRBD2. After removal of 0 bases from V and 8 bases from J, the junction contained 2 bases not matched to a gene. The germline gives CDR1 MGHRA, CDR2 YSYEKL. This CDR3 region has 15 residues. For the CDR3, the DNA is TGCGCCAGCAGCCAAGATCTAGCGGGAGGGTATGAGCAGTTCTTC. This codes for CASSQDLAGGYEQFF.

This chain links TRBV6-5 with TRBJ2-6; no definite D call. Germline V gives CDR1 MNHEY, CDR2 SVGAGI. With 4 bases removed from V and 0 bases from J, the gap between germline ends came to 7 bases. The CDR3 is 15 residues long. The CDR3 bases are TGTGCCAGCAGTTTAACCCGCTCTGGGGCCAACGTCCTGACTTTC. Its protein product is CASSLTRSGANVLTF.

The rearrangement joins TRBV7-6 to TRBJ2-7; 7 bases map to TRBD2. This CDR3 has 13 residues. Per the germline V gene, CDR1 is SGHVS and CDR2 is FNYEAQ. J lost 6 bases, V lost 5 bases, and 7 bases had no gene match. The DNA for the CDR3 is TGTGCCAGCAGCGGGGCCCCTAGCGGCGAGCAGTACTTC. The encoded protein is CASSGAPSGEQYF.

This chain uses TRBV7-2 with TRBJ2-5; possible D gene TRBD2, 5 bases. The CDR3 runs to 16 residues. Trimming shortened V by 4 bases and J by 4 bases, and 19 bases separated the two germline ends. CDR1 SGHTA and CDR2 FQGNSA come from the germline V gene. CDR3 nucleotide sequence: TGTGCCAGCAGCTCGCCGGGTCTACCGGCGGGAGAGACCCAGTACTTC. Translated: CASSSPGLPAGETQYF. The complete variable domain, with remaining parts taken from reference TRBV7-2 and TRBJ2-5, reads GAGVSQSPSNKVTEKGKDVELRCDPISGHTALYWYRQSLGQGLEFLIYFQGNSAPDKSGLPSDRFSAERTGGSVSTLTIQRTQQEDSAVYLCASSSPGLPAGETQYFGPGTRLLVL.

The chain recombines TRBV29-1 with TRBJ2-3; a possible D gene is TRBD2 (5 bases). V lost 1 base and J 6 bases, leaving 11 bases between the germline ends. Germline V gene sequence: CDR1 SQVTM, CDR2 ANQGSEA. CDR3 length equals 13 residues. CDR3: CSVEGAGGDTQYF. CDR3 nucleotide sequence: TGCAGCGTTGAAGGGGCAGGAGGCGATACGCAGTATTTT.

This rearrangement joins TRBV11-2 to TRBJ2-2, with a weak D call TRBD1 (5 bases). The CDR3 contains 16 residues. Germline CDR1 reads SGHAT; CDR2 reads FQNNGV. V was trimmed by 2 bases and J by 4 bases, leaving 14 bases between them. CDR3 bases: TGTGCCAGCAGCTTACAAAGAGACAGCCTCACCGGGGAGCTGTTTTTT. Translating gives CASSLQRDSLTGELFF.

This chain connects TRBV28 to TRBJ2-3; 9 bases fit TRBD2. The CDR3 is made up of 16 amino acids. After removal of 3 bases from V and 0 bases from J, the junction contained 4 bases not matched to a gene. CDR1 is MDHEN and CDR2 is SYDVKM in the germline V gene. This CDR3 reads CASSLTTSGSTDTQYF. CDR3 sequence (DNA): TGTGCCAGCAGTTTGACTACTAGCGGGAGCACAGATACGCAGTATTTT.

The chain is built from TRBV5-8 and TRBJ1-2; a possible D gene is TRBD1 (6 bases). The CDR3 contains 15 residues. Trimming took off 3 bases at V and 4 bases at J, with 16 bases between the two ends. Germline assignment: CDR1 SGHTS and CDR2 YDEGEE. CDR3 sequence (DNA): TGTGCCAGCAGCTCCCGCAGGGGATTAAGCTATGGCTACACCTTC. Residues: CASSSRRGLSYGYTF.

This chain links TRBV4-2 with TRBJ2-7; maybe TRBD2 (6 bases). The CDR3 extends over 15 amino acids. Germline lookup yields CDR1 LGHNA and CDR2 YNFKEQ. Trimming removed 4 bases from V and 5 bases from J, with 18 bases in between. CDR3 loop: CASSPGLGRDHEQYF. The CDR3 nucleotides read TGTGCCAGCAGCCCGGGACTCGGCCGAGACCACGAGCAGTACTTC.

The rearrangement joins TRBV25-1 to TRBJ2-7; 9 nucleotides agree with TRBD1. This CDR3 has 15 residues. The J segment lost 0 bases and the V segment lost 6 bases, leaving 6 bases of the junction unmatched. The germline V gene has CDR1 MGHDK and CDR2 SYGVNS. CDR3 bases: TGTGCCAGCAGCCGACAGGGGGGCACCTCCTACGAGCAGTACTTC. Its protein product is CASSRQGGTSYEQYF.

As to this clone: The sample carries other DNA sequences with the same CDR3. This chain connects TRBV20-1 to TRBJ1-1, with D unclear. V was trimmed by 6 bases and J by 3 bases, leaving 8 bases between them. This CDR3 contains 11 residues. CDR1 is DFQATT, CDR2 SNEGSKA, per germline (reference sequence). CDR3 DNA sequence: TGCAGTGCAAATGGGGACACTGAAGCTTTCTTT. It is translated as CSANGDTEAFF.

The J gene is TRBJ1-1, the V gene TRBV6-6; perhaps TRBD1 as D (6 bases). The germline V and J ends were trimmed by 7 bases and 4 bases, with 13 bases remaining between them. Looked up from germline, CDR1 is MNHNY and CDR2 is SVGAGI (reference sequence). The CDR3 sequence is 13 residues long. The CDR3 DNA follows: TGTGCCAGCACCGTAACAGGGAGCACTGAAGCTTTCTTT. The encoded protein is CASTVTGSTEAFF.

This clone was observed once. The genes are TRBV7-2 and TRBJ2-3; D may be TRBD2 (6 bases). V dropped 3 bases and J dropped 10 bases, with 20 bases sitting between them. The CDR3 totals 15 residues. In germline, CDR1 is SGHTA, CDR2 FQGNSA. The CDR3 DNA reads as TGTGCCAGCAGCTTGCGTAGGACTCCCCCGGGGGCGCAGTATTTT. Protein: CASSLRRTPPGAQYF.

The V call is TRBV19, the J call TRBJ1-3, with D uncertain. The CDR3 length is 15 residues. Trimming shortened V by 5 bases and J by 0 bases, and 11 bases separated the two germline ends. Germline CDR1 reads LNHDA; CDR2 reads SQIVND (reference sequence). Here the CDR3 reads CASSPPRLSGNTIYF. The CDR3 coding sequence is TGTGCCAGTAGTCCACCCCGACTCTCTGGAAACACCATATATTTT.

The chain combines TRBV7-9 with TRBJ2-3, with 9 positions matching TRBD2. Germline V gene sequence: CDR1 SEHNR, CDR2 FQNEAQ (reference sequence). The CDR3 contains 15 residues. Trimming removed 1 base from V and 1 base from J; junction bases left unmatched: 0. The CDR3: CASSLGTSGTDTQYF. CDR3 nucleotides: TGTGCCAGCAGCTTAGGGACTAGCGGCACAGATACGCAGTATTTT.

This sequence joins TRBV6-1 and TRBJ1-2; 7 bases line up with TRBD1. The CDR3 totals 15 residues. CDR1 and CDR2 (germline): MNHNS, SASEGT. The V gene end was trimmed by 6 bases and the J gene end by 4 bases; junction bases not matched to a gene: 11. DNA of the CDR3: TGTGCCAGCAGAGGCTTCAGGACAGGCGGCTATGGCTACACCTTC. Translation: CASRGFRTGGYGYTF.

The chain combines TRBV5-4 with TRBJ2-7, with D perhaps matching TRBD2 (6 bases). The CDR3 is 15 residues long. The V and J ends lost 6 bases and 0 bases respectively, with 16 bases between them. Germline CDR1 SGHNT, CDR2 YYREEE (reference sequence). CDR3 bases: TGTGCCAGCACCTCCCGCGCGGGAAACTCCTACGAGCAGTACTTC. Translation: CASTSRAGNSYEQYF.

The chain recombines TRBV18 with TRBJ2-3; D possibly matches TRBD1 or TRBD2 (5 bases each). The CDR3 is made up of 17 amino acids. CDR1 is KGHSH, CDR2 LQKENI, per germline. V lost 4 bases to trimming and J lost 3 bases, with 20 bases between them. CDR3 nucleotides: TGTGCCAGCTCACAACAAAGGGACCACCTCACAACAGATACGCAGTATTTT. This gives the protein CASSQQRDHLTTDTQYF.

V is TRBV18 and J is TRBJ2-2; D is unclear. V lost 0 bases to trimming and J lost 1 base, with 9 bases between them. Germline V CDR1 and CDR2: KGHSH, LQKENI. This CDR3 has 16 amino acids. The CDR3 loop is CASSPPRAQNTGELFF. The CDR3 DNA sequence: TGTGCCAGCTCACCACCTAGGGCTCAGAACACCGGGGAGCTGTTTTTT.